A single TCR beta chain is shown here with its context. Antigen specificity is unknown. A single record per CDR3 protein comes from TCRdb applying MiXCR to the reads. The sample yields 150,000 to 200,000 distinct CDR3 sequences, about an eighth seen once. Trimming cost V 5 bases and J 2 bases, with 10 bases left between them. The length of the CDR3 is 14 residues. This sample stems from a study of T cell repertoires in cytomegalovirus infection. In the study overall: Indications came from public TCR beta signatures; they pointed to CMV infection and to a matching HLA type.

Findings of the study overall: There were HLA-C-restricted CMV-specific TCR beta clonotypes dominating the ex vivo response.

The source is a human donor in good health (CMV status not recorded). Some clones in this sample may be carry-over from other donors' samples. V gene TRBV12-3 or TRBV12-4 combines with J gene TRBJ1-5; D gene unclear. Sequenced input: PBMCs. CDR3 nucleotides: TGTGCCAGCAGTCCCCGGGTGGGCAATCAGCCCCAGCATTTT. This translates into CASSPRVGNQPQHF.